The rows below give T cell receptor beta chains drawn from one sample of a study of OX40 agonist ivuxolimab in advanced cancers. Assay: immunoSEQ multiplex PCR; the TCRdb copy retains only in-frame clones and omits some. The sample carries about 48,000 clones, around 90% recorded once. Sequencing was performed on CD4+ or CD8+ T cells sorted from blood, taken in a trial of the OX40 agonist ivuxolimab. The receptors originated from an adult with an advanced solid tumor such as melanoma, head and neck, liver or kidney cancer. The CDR3 runs from the conserved cysteine through the conserved F or W. The D gene is left open where the match is weak. Expanded clones are given a class, and other clones once, few, many or no size at all.

abundance	d_gene	v_gene	j_gene	CDR3aa	CDR3nt
-	-	TRBV11-2	TRBJ2-7	CASSLMTGIAYEQYF	TGTGCCAGCAGCTTAATGACGGGCATAGCCTACGAGCAGTACTTC
-	-	TRBV5-4	TRBJ1-5	CASRRQANQPQHF	TGTGCCAGCAGGCGGCAGGCCAATCAGCCCCAGCATTTT
-	-	TRBV4-1	TRBJ2-1	CASSPEGYEQFF	TGCGCCAGCAGCCCTGAGGGATATGAGCAGTTCTTC
once	TRBD2	TRBV28	TRBJ2-1	CASTSGGYNEQFF	TGTGCCAGCACCAGCGGGGGTTACAATGAGCAGTTCTTC
-	TRBD1	TRBV29-1	TRBJ2-1	CSGDETGYNEQFF	TGCAGCGGGGATGAGACAGGGTACAATGAGCAGTTCTTC
-	-	TRBV21-1	TRBJ1-1	CASHQGPSEAFF	TGTGCCAGCCATCAGGGGCCAAGTGAAGCTTTCTTT
-	-	TRBV10-2	TRBJ1-2	CASSEGDGVAGYTF	TGCGCCAGCAGTGAGGGCGACGGGGTAGCTGGTTACACCTTC
-	-	TRBV5-1	TRBJ2-2	CASSLWPNTGELFF	TGCGCCAGCAGCTTGTGGCCCAACACCGGGGAGCTGTTTTTT
-	-	TRBV19	TRBJ2-3	CASSTDWSTNRASPEHTDTQYF	TGTGCCAGTAGTACAGACTGGTCTACGAACCGAGCTTCACCAGAGCACACAGATACGCAGTATTTT
few	-	TRBV13	TRBJ2-7	CASSLGARSSYEQYF	TGTGCCAGCAGCCTGGGGGCCAGGAGCTCCTACGAGCAGTACTTC
-	-	TRBV2	TRBJ2-3	CASTTNTDTQYF	TGTGCCAGCACAACTAACACAGATACGCAGTATTTT
medium-sized	-	TRBV27	TRBJ1-1	CASSLEGDTEAFF	TGTGCCAGCAGTTTAGAGGGGGACACTGAAGCTTTCTTT
-	TRBD1	TRBV7-9	TRBJ2-6	CASSLGWDSFSGANVLTF	TGTGCCAGCAGCTTAGGATGGGACAGCTTCTCTGGGGCCAACGTCCTGACTTTC
-	-	TRBV6-5	TRBJ1-1	CASTPRGYTEAFF	TGTGCCAGCACCCCCCGGGGATACACTGAAGCTTTCTTT
-	-	TRBV19	TRBJ2-7	CASSISAGSKQYF	TGTGCCAGTAGTATAAGTGCGGGTAGCAAGCAGTACTTC
-	-	TRBV19	TRBJ2-2	CASSIQGTGTGELFF	TGTGCCAGTAGTATCCAGGGGACGGGGACCGGGGAGCTGTTTTTT
-	-	TRBV27	TRBJ2-7	CASSFGETYEQYF	TGTGCCAGCAGTTTTGGGGAAACCTACGAGCAGTACTTC
-	-	TRBV25-1	TRBJ1-1	CASSEPGTGTEAFF	TGTGCCAGCAGTGAGCCGGGGACGGGCACTGAAGCTTTCTTT
-	TRBD2	TRBV6-5	TRBJ2-7	CASSVVAGYYEQYF	TGTGCCAGCAGTGTGGTAGCGGGGTATTACGAGCAGTACTTC
-	-	TRBV25-1	TRBJ1-1	CASSLPGLNTEAFF	TGTGCCAGCAGTCTGCCAGGCCTGAACACTGAAGCTTTCTTT
-	-	TRBV7-9	TRBJ2-1	CASSLVEGVGQGWYNEQFF	TGTGCCAGCAGCTTAGTAGAAGGGGTCGGGCAGGGGTGGTACAATGAGCAGTTCTTC
-	-	TRBV5-4	TRBJ1-3	CASSSAGGPGNTIYF	TGTGCCAGCAGCTCAGCAGGTGGTCCTGGAAACACCATATATTTT
-	-	TRBV5-1	TRBJ1-2	CASSLAQGFYGYTF	TGCGCCAGCAGCTTGGCCCAGGGATTCTATGGCTACACCTTC
-	-	TRBV5-1	TRBJ2-1	CASSLEVHNEQFF	TGCGCCAGCAGCTTGGAAGTGCACAATGAGCAGTTCTTC
once	-	TRBV4-1	TRBJ2-7	CASSHPGSYEQYF	TGCGCCAGCAGCCACCCAGGTTCCTACGAGCAGTACTTC
-	TRBD1	TRBV5-6	TRBJ1-5	CASSPDRGEPQHF	TGTGCCAGCAGCCCCGACAGGGGTGAGCCCCAGCATTTT
once	-	TRBV15	TRBJ2-3	CATSRGWTDSTDTQYF	TGTGCCACCAGTAGGGGGTGGACAGATAGCACAGATACGCAGTATTTT
-	TRBD2	TRBV7-6	TRBJ2-3	CASSSLAGEIDTQYF	TGTGCCAGCAGCTCACTAGCGGGAGAGATAGATACGCAGTATTTT
-	-	TRBV6-1	TRBJ1-2	CASSVSFSAHNYGYTF	TGTGCCAGCAGTGTTTCTTTTAGTGCTCACAACTATGGCTACACCTTC
-	-	TRBV19	TRBJ2-1	CASSILWGVSYNEQFF	TGTGCCAGTAGTATTTTATGGGGGGTTTCCTACAATGAGCAGTTCTTC
-	-	TRBV7-6	TRBJ2-1	CASSLAGSRDNEQFF	TGTGCCAGCAGCTTAGCGGGGTCCCGGGACAATGAGCAGTTCTTC
-	-	TRBV6-1	TRBJ2-3	CASSDGRSTDTQYF	TGTGCCAGCAGTGACGGAAGGAGCACAGATACGCAGTATTTT
-	-	TRBV10-3	TRBJ1-1	CAISEEYLMNTEAFF	TGTGCCATCAGTGAGGAATACCTCATGAACACTGAAGCTTTCTTT
-	-	TRBV27	TRBJ1-4	CASSLSFFGEKLFF	TGTGCCAGCAGTTTATCTTTTTTTGGGGAAAAACTGTTTTTT
-	-	TRBV7-9	TRBJ1-2	CASSLGGNYGYTF	TGTGCCAGCAGCTTAGGGGGTAACTATGGCTACACCTTC
-	-	TRBV30	TRBJ2-1	CAWSVRDRIYNEQFF	TGTGCCTGGAGTGTACGGGATCGCATATACAATGAGCAGTTCTTC
-	-	TRBV19	TRBJ2-1	CASSIESYNEQFF	TGTGCCAGTAGTATAGAGAGCTACAATGAGCAGTTCTTC
-	TRBD2	TRBV2	TRBJ2-3	CASSSGLAGGTDTQYF	TGTGCCAGCAGCTCAGGACTAGCGGGGGGGACAGATACGCAGTATTTT
-	TRBD2	TRBV7-9	TRBJ2-7	CASSTAAGGYEQYF	TGTGCCAGCAGCACCGCGGCGGGAGGATACGAGCAGTACTTC
-	TRBD1	TRBV28	TRBJ2-4	CASSLDRDRAAKNIQYF	TGTGCCAGCAGTTTGGACCGGGACAGGGCGGCCAAAAACATTCAGTACTTC
-	-	TRBV19	TRBJ2-7	CASSPQGPYEQYF	TGTGCCAGTAGTCCACAGGGACCCTACGAGCAGTACTTC
once	-	TRBV4-2	TRBJ1-1	CASSQFEGLNTEAFF	TGTGCCAGCAGCCAATTTGAGGGGCTGAACACTGAAGCTTTCTTT
-	-	TRBV11-2	TRBJ2-5	CASSLDWWGVGQTQYF	TGTGCCAGCAGCTTAGATTGGTGGGGGGTTGGACAGACCCAGTACTTC
-	-	TRBV11-1	TRBJ2-3	CASSLAGGEADTQYF	TGTGCCAGCAGCTTGGCGGGTGGAGAGGCAGATACGCAGTATTTT
-	-	TRBV19	TRBJ1-1	CASSIPGAEAFF	TGTGCCAGTAGCATACCCGGGGCTGAAGCTTTCTTT
-	-	TRBV9	TRBJ1-2	CASSVEYPDYGYTF	TGTGCCAGCAGCGTAGAGTATCCTGACTATGGCTACACCTTC
-	TRBD1	TRBV19	TRBJ1-5	CASRPGGPNQPQHF	TGTGCCAGTAGGCCAGGGGGGCCCAATCAGCCCCAGCATTTT